Below are 30 T cell receptor beta chains sequenced from a single sample in a study of blood T cell repertoires in COVID-19. Libraries were prepared by immunoSEQ multiplex PCR; TCRdb keeps only in-frame clonotypes and omits some of them. Of 110,000 to 150,000 clones listed, approximately 78% are singletons. Sequences were obtained from PBMCs or T cells enriched from blood (not recorded which). The source of these receptors is a woman between 50 and 59 years old who had recovered from COVID-19.

This sequence joins TRBV18 and TRBJ1-5, with D unresolved. The CDR3 runs 14 residues. Germline V lookup: CDR1 KGHSH, CDR2 LQKENI. Deletions cut 6 bases from V and 0 bases from J, with 9 bases between. The CDR3 DNA follows: TGTGCCAGCTCGGAGGAGTATAGCAATCAGCCCCAGCATTTT. Its translation: CASSEEYSNQPQHF.

This clone was detected once. The chain combines TRBV7-2 with TRBJ1-1; D not certain. The V end lost 0 bases, the J end lost 5 bases, and 19 bases lay between the germline ends. The CDR3 extends over 17 amino acids. CDR1 is SGHTA and CDR2 is FQGNSA in the germline V gene. CDR3 residues: CASSLAPVGFTRTEAFF. The CDR3, as DNA: TGTGCCAGCAGCTTAGCGCCGGTTGGGTTTACTAGGACTGAAGCTTTCTTT.

This chain joins TRBV7-8 and TRBJ1-6; D gene unclear. From germline, CDR1 is SGHVS and CDR2 FQNEAQ. The CDR3 totals 17 residues. Trimming removed 5 bases from V and 0 bases from J, with 14 bases in between. In nucleotides, the CDR3 is TGTGCCAGCAGCCCATGGGCGAAGAGCTCCTATAATTCACCCCTCCACTTT. This encodes CASSPWAKSSYNSPLHF. Supplemented by reference TRBV7-8 and TRBJ1-6, the full variable domain reads GAGVSQSPRYKVAKRGQDVALRCDPISGHVSLFWYQQALGQGPEFLTYFQNEAQLDKSGLPSDRFFAERPEGSVSTLKIQRTQQEDSAVYLCASSPWAKSSYNSPLHFGNGTRLTVT.

The chain carries TRBV15 and TRBJ1-2; D gene unclear. Trimming took 1 base from V and 4 from J, leaving 13 bases between them. The CDR3 has 15 amino acids. The V gene's germline CDR1 is LNHNV and CDR2 YYDKDF (reference sequence). CDR3 sequence: CATSRVAGSVYGYTF. The CDR3 DNA reads TGTGCCACCAGCAGAGTGGCGGGCAGCGTCTATGGCTACACCTTC. The variable domain in full, completed from reference TRBV15 and TRBJ1-2, reads DAMVIQNPRYQVTQFGKPVTLSCSQTLNHNVMYWYQQKSSQAPKLLFHYYDKDFNNEADTPDNFQSRRPNTSFCFLDIRSPGLGDTAMYLCATSRVAGSVYGYTFGSGTRLTVV.

V gene TRBV7-2 combines with J gene TRBJ2-3; 8 bases are shared with TRBD2. The length of the CDR3 is 15 residues. J lost 3 bases, V lost 2 bases, and 4 bases had no gene match. The germline V gene encodes CDR1 SGHTA and CDR2 FQGNSA. This CDR3 is CASSLRRGATDTQYF. CDR3 nucleotide sequence: TGTGCCAGCAGCTTAAGGCGGGGGGCTACAGATACGCAGTATTTT.

The V and J genes are TRBV3-1 (or the pseudogene TRBV3-2) and TRBJ1-1; D possibly corresponds to TRBD1 (5 bases). The CDR3 sequence is 14 residues long. Per the germline V gene, CDR1 is LGHDT and CDR2 is YNNKEL (reference sequence). The V end was cut by 0 bases, the J end by 6 bases, with 11 bases between. CDR3 sequence: CASSQDQSGAEAFF. The DNA for the CDR3 is TGTGCCAGCAGCCAAGATCAATCGGGGGCTGAAGCTTTCTTT.

The chain recombines TRBV28 with TRBJ2-4; tentative D call: TRBD1 (6 bases). The CDR3 is made up of 14 amino acids. CDR1 is MDHEN, CDR2 SYDVKM, per germline. Deletions cut 5 bases from V and 0 bases from J, with 8 bases between. CDR3 residues: CASSLRGAKNIQYF. CDR3 DNA: TGTGCCAGCAGTCTCAGGGGAGCCAAAAACATTCAGTACTTC.

This sequence joins TRBV3-1 (or the pseudogene TRBV3-2) and TRBJ2-7, with TRBD1 identical over 8 bases. V shed 0 bases, J shed 2 bases, and the junction held 9 bases outside the gene matches. Germline V CDR1 and CDR2: LGHDT, YNNKEL (reference sequence). CDR3 length: 17 amino acids. CDR3 in amino acids: CASSQERGRGPTYEQYF. The CDR3 bases are TGTGCCAGCAGCCAAGAAAGGGGCAGGGGGCCGACCTACGAGCAGTACTTC.

The chain combines TRBV27 with TRBJ2-7; 7 bases align to TRBD1. The CDR3 extends over 14 amino acids. The J segment lost 1 base and the V segment lost 0 bases, leaving 0 bases of the junction unmatched. The germline CDR1 and CDR2 sequences are MNHEY and SMNVEV (reference sequence). CDR3 loop: CASSLSGQSYEQYV. CDR3 DNA sequence: TGTGCCAGCAGTTTATCGGGACAGTCCTACGAGCAGTACGTC.

This chain connects TRBV10-3 to TRBJ2-5, with a weak D call TRBD1 (5 bases). Trimming removed 5 bases from V and 5 bases from J, with 15 bases in between. The germline gives CDR1 ENHRY, CDR2 SYGVKD. The CDR3 runs 14 residues. The CDR3 loop is CAISKEQAVETQYF. The CDR3 DNA reads as TGTGCCATCAGTAAGGAACAGGCGGTGGAGACCCAGTACTTC.

The chain uses TRBV3-1 (or the pseudogene TRBV3-2) and TRBJ2-3; D may be TRBD2 (6 bases). The CDR3 is 12 residues long. Germline V CDR1 and CDR2: LGHDT, YNNKEL (reference sequence). Trimming took off 4 bases at V and 5 bases at J, with 7 bases between the two ends. In DNA, the CDR3 is TGTGCCAGCAGCCTCGGGGGAGATACGCAGTATTTT. Its protein product is CASSLGGDTQYF.

This clone was seen a few times. The gene calls are TRBV7-2 and TRBJ1-5; TRBD1 matches at 8 bases. The CDR3 spans 14 residues. The junction had 3 bases not matched to a gene; V was cut back by 1 base and J by 7 bases. Germline CDR1 SGHTA, CDR2 FQGNSA. The CDR3 bases are TGTGCCAGCAGCTTAGTTTCAGGGGGCCAGCCCCAGCATTTT. Translating gives CASSLVSGGQPQHF.

V and J are TRBV19 and TRBJ1-5; a possible D gene is TRBD1 (5 bases). Germline V gene lookup returns CDR1 LNHDA and CDR2 SQIVND (reference sequence). Between the trimmed V and J ends, which lost 3 bases and 0 bases, there was a span of 12 bases. This CDR3 contains 16 residues. CDR3 sequence (DNA): TGTGCCAGTAGTATGGAGACAGTTAATAGCAATCAGCCCCAGCATTTT. Protein: CASSMETVNSNQPQHF.

CDR3: CASSHSPGQGEPYEQYF. The DNA of the CDR3 is TGCGCCAGCAGCCATTCCCCGGGACAGGGGGAACCCTACGAGCAGTACTTC. The chain uses TRBV4-1 and TRBJ2-7; the match to TRBD1 covers 11 bases. The CDR3 loop spans 17 amino acids. Germline V gene lookup returns CDR1 MGHRA and CDR2 YSYEKL. The V and J ends lost 3 bases and 2 bases, in that order; junction bases with no gene match: 9.

This sequence joins TRBV30 and TRBJ1-5, with a possible D match to TRBD1 (5 bases). V was clipped by 4 bases and J by 6 bases, with 16 bases between them. Germline V gene lookup returns CDR1 GTSNPN and CDR2 SVGIG (reference sequence). The CDR3 length is 14 residues. CDR3 in amino acids: CAWILGGECQPQHF. DNA of the CDR3: TGTGCCTGGATATTAGGAGGGGAATGTCAGCCCCAGCATTTT.

The chain uses TRBV11-2 and TRBJ1-1; D is possibly TRBD1 (5 bases). Germline V gene sequence: CDR1 SGHAT, CDR2 FQNNGV. This CDR3 contains 14 residues. The germline V and J ends were trimmed by 1 base and 5 bases, with 11 bases remaining between them. The CDR3 is CASSLVAGRTEAFF. The CDR3 coding sequence is TGTGCCAGCAGCTTAGTTGCAGGGAGGACTGAAGCTTTCTTT.

A few counts support this clone. This rearrangement joins TRBV7-9 to TRBJ1-1; perhaps TRBD1 as D (6 bases). Trimming took 2 bases from V and 1 from J, leaving 11 bases between them. The CDR3 spans 15 residues. CDR1 SEHNR and CDR2 FQNEAQ come from the germline V gene (reference sequence). The CDR3 DNA reads as TGTGCCAGCAGCTTATACAGGGCCCAGAACACTGAAGCTTTCTTT. This gives the protein CASSLYRAQNTEAFF.

In this sample, this clone turned up a few times. This rearrangement joins TRBV27 to TRBJ2-3, with a possible D match to TRBD1 (6 bases). The CDR3 loop spans 15 amino acids. V lost 5 bases, J lost 4 bases, and 16 bases lay in between. Germline CDR1 and CDR2: MNHEY and SMNVEV (reference sequence). CDR3 bases: TGTGCCAGCAGTCCCGGGACATCCCTCCCAGATACGCAGTATTTT. Its translation: CASSPGTSLPDTQYF.

The rearrangement joins TRBV19 to TRBJ2-1; TRBD1 matches 10 bases. Per the germline V gene, CDR1 is LNHDA and CDR2 is SQIVND (reference sequence). Unmatched junction bases numbered 9, after V lost 7 bases and J lost 3 bases. CDR3 length equals 16 residues. The CDR3, as DNA: TGTGCCAGTAACCGTCACGGACAGGGGGTCTACAATGAGCAGTTCTTC. This sequence encodes CASNRHGQGVYNEQFF.

The rearrangement uses TRBV7-9 and TRBJ1-1; D is uncertain. V gave up 4 bases and J gave up 5 bases, with 11 bases separating them. CDR1 is SEHNR, CDR2 FQNEAQ, per germline (reference sequence). The CDR3 length is 13 residues. CDR3 sequence: CASSSPAGTEAFF. CDR3 in DNA: TGTGCCAGCAGCTCCCCCGCGGGGACTGAAGCTTTCTTT.

The rearrangement uses TRBV6-1 and TRBJ1-3; no clear D gene. The CDR3 has 13 residues. Germline loops: CDR1 MNHNS, CDR2 SASEGT. Trimming left V 3 bases short and J 4 bases short, with 7 bases between. The CDR3 region is CASSEQLGNTIYF. The CDR3 DNA is TGTGCCAGCAGTGAGCAGTTAGGAAACACCATATATTTT.

The chain employs TRBV7-8 and TRBJ1-6, with 10 bases fitting TRBD1. V shed 5 bases and J 6 bases; nucleotides not matched to a gene: 4. CDR1 is SGHVS and CDR2 is FQNEAQ in the germline V gene. This CDR3 comprises 15 residues. The DNA for the CDR3 is TGTGCCAGCAGCCTCCGGGACAGGGGTAATTCACCCCTCCACTTT. This codes for CASSLRDRGNSPLHF.

V and J are TRBV27 and TRBJ2-1, with 7 nucleotides matching TRBD2. J gave up 0 bases and V 3 bases, and 11 bases lay outside the gene matches. CDR3 length: 18 amino acids. The V gene's germline CDR1 is MNHEY and CDR2 SMNVEV (reference sequence). CDR3 coding DNA: TGTGCCAGCAGTTTGGATTGGGGGAGGGTCAGCTCCTACAATGAGCAGTTCTTC. Its protein is CASSLDWGRVSSYNEQFF.

V usage is TRBV27 and J usage is TRBJ2-3; 7 nucleotides match TRBD1. The length of the CDR3 is 16 residues. Looked up from germline, CDR1 is MNHEY and CDR2 is SMNVEV (reference sequence). Trimming at V came to 7 bases and at J to 0 bases, leaving 10 bases not matched to a gene. The CDR3, as DNA: TGTGCCAGCAAGCCGGGACAGACGACAAGCACAGATACGCAGTATTTT. Residues: CASKPGQTTSTDTQYF.

The chain couples TRBV28 to TRBJ1-1; a possible D gene is TRBD1 (5 bases). V lost 1 base to trimming and J lost 4 bases, with 13 bases between them. Per germline, CDR1 MDHEN and CDR2 SYDVKM. This CDR3 region has 15 residues. DNA for the CDR3: TGTGCCAGCAGTTTATTGTTCAGGGAGGGCACTGAAGCTTTCTTT. It specifies CASSLLFREGTEAFF.

V usage is TRBV6-5 and J usage is TRBJ1-6, with 8 bases fitting TRBD1. Per germline, CDR1 MNHEY and CDR2 SVGAGI. J gave up 7 bases and V 7 bases, and 9 bases lay outside the gene matches. The CDR3 sequence is 15 residues long. The chain's CDR3 is CASTAGQGQNSPLHF. In DNA, the CDR3 is TGTGCCAGCACCGCCGGACAGGGTCAAAATTCACCCCTCCACTTT.

Remarks on this clone: Other DNA sequences in the same sample also yield this CDR3. The V gene is TRBV29-1, the J gene TRBJ1-1; 10 nucleotides align to TRBD1. J lost 5 bases, V lost 5 bases, and 5 bases had no gene match. The CDR3 totals 13 residues. Germline values: CDR1 SQVTM, CDR2 ANQGSEA. The CDR3 here is CSVRQGAGTEAFF. The CDR3 DNA reads as TGCAGCGTTCGACAGGGGGCAGGAACTGAAGCTTTCTTT.

The chain links TRBV28 to TRBJ2-7; 9 bases line up with TRBD2. This CDR3 comprises 14 residues. J gave up 5 bases and V 4 bases, and 6 bases lay outside the gene matches. Germline V CDR1 and CDR2: MDHEN, SYDVKM. The CDR3 protein is CASSSGTSFHEQYF. The CDR3 DNA reads TGTGCCAGCAGTTCCGGGACTAGCTTCCACGAGCAGTACTTC.

DNA of the CDR3: TGCGCCAGCAGTGTCTTCGGTGTCCCCGGTACCGGGGAGCTGTTTTTT. Amino acids: CASSVFGVPGTGELFF. V gene TRBV10-1 combines with J gene TRBJ2-2, with D unresolved. The CDR3 has 16 amino acids. Germline-derived CDR1 and CDR2 are WNHNN and SYGVQD (reference sequence). Between the trimmed V and J ends, which lost 4 bases and 5 bases, there was a span of 17 bases.

The rearrangement links TRBV9 to TRBJ2-2; 10 bases fit TRBD2. V lost 4 bases, J lost 3 bases, and 3 bases stayed unmatched. Germline-derived CDR1 and CDR2 are SGDLS and YYNGEE. The CDR3 has 15 amino acids. In DNA, the CDR3 is TGTGCCAGCAGCTCGAGCGGGGGGGACACCGGGGAGCTGTTTTTT. Amino acid sequence: CASSSSGGDTGELFF.